The entry below gives a single T cell receptor beta chain sequence along with its context. Its cognate antigen is unknown. V lost 3 bases and J lost 4; bases outside the gene matches: 7. The CDR3 sequence is 16 residues long. Germline V gives CDR1 MDHEN, CDR2 SYDVKM. These data originate in a study of T cell responses to AZD1222 COVID-19 vaccine. Overall study results and limits: Among spike-specific TCRs, nearly half reportedly target unmutated variant regions. Mostly white British, mostly female donors; authors suggested clonal diversity may be underestimated. Vaccine-associated CD4 TCRs spanned spike, dominant at 160-218 and 743-854.

The analysis combined second doses at about 4 or about 12 weeks. Produced via immunoSEQ multiplex PCR; TCRdb's table is partial and in-frame only. The table has some 150,000 clones, more than 85% seen once. The chain carries TRBV28 and TRBJ1-3; 9 positions match TRBD1. The sequencing here drew on peripheral blood, taken 28 days after the second AZD1222 dose. This receptor was obtained from an adult who received the AZD1222 COVID-19 vaccine. The CDR3 sequence is CASSFTGGAKGNTIYF. The CDR3 DNA reads as TGTGCCAGCAGTTTTACAGGGGGCGCGAAAGGAAACACCATATATTTT.